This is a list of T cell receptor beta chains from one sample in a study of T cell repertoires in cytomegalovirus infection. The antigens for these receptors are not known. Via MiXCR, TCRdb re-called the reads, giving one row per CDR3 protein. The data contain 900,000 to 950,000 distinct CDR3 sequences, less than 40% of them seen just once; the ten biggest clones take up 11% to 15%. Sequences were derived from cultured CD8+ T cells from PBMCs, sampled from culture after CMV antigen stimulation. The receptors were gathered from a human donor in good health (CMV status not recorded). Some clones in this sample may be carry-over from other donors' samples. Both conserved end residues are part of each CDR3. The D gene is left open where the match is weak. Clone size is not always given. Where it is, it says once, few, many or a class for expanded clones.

CDR3 DNA: TGCGCCAGCAGCCAAGTAGCGGATTCCTACGAGCAGTACTTC; CDR3 protein: CASSQVADSYEQYF; J gene: TRBJ2-7; V gene: TRBV4-1; clone size: few; D gene: .; CDR3 length: 14
CDR3 DNA: TGTGCCATCCGGGACATCTATGGCTACACCTTC; CDR3 protein: CAIRDIYGYTF; J gene: TRBJ1-2; V gene: TRBV19; clone size: .; D gene: .; CDR3 length: 11
CDR3 DNA: TGTGCCAGCAGCGTTCTCGGGACCCGTAAGGGCTACACCTTC; CDR3 protein: CASSVLGTRKGYTF; J gene: TRBJ1-2; V gene: TRBV7-6; clone size: few; D gene: .; CDR3 length: 14
CDR3 DNA: TGCGCCAGCAGCGGCGAGGGGGAACGGGAGACCCAGTACTTC; CDR3 protein: CASSGEGERETQYF; J gene: TRBJ2-5; V gene: TRBV5-1; clone size: few; D gene: .; CDR3 length: 14
CDR3 DNA: TGCGCCAGCAGCTACGGGGGGCTAGACGGTGAGCAGTTCTTC; CDR3 protein: CASSYGGLDGEQFF; J gene: TRBJ2-1; V gene: TRBV4-1; clone size: .; D gene: .; CDR3 length: 14
CDR3 DNA: TGTGCCAGCAGTCCCCATCGGGGGGGAGCTTTCTTT; CDR3 protein: CASSPHRGGAFF; J gene: TRBJ1-1; V gene: TRBV27; clone size: .; D gene: .; CDR3 length: 12
CDR3 DNA: TGTGCCAGCAGCTTGTCTAGCGAGGAGACCCAGTACTTC; CDR3 protein: CASSLSSEETQYF; J gene: TRBJ2-5; V gene: TRBV7-9; clone size: .; D gene: .; CDR3 length: 13
CDR3 DNA: TGTGCCAGCAGTTTCGGGACAGCGAGTGGCTATGGCTACACCTTC; CDR3 protein: CASSFGTASGYGYTF; J gene: TRBJ1-2; V gene: TRBV27; clone size: few; D gene: TRBD1; CDR3 length: 15
CDR3 DNA: TGCGCCAGCAGCCAAGATATCGGGACAGGGGAATACGAGCAGTACTTC; CDR3 protein: CASSQDIGTGEYEQYF; J gene: TRBJ2-7; V gene: TRBV4-1; clone size: .; D gene: TRBD1; CDR3 length: 16
CDR3 DNA: TGTGCCATCAGGTCGGGGGCGGATGGCTACACCTTC; CDR3 protein: CAIRSGADGYTF; J gene: TRBJ1-2; V gene: TRBV10-3; clone size: .; D gene: .; CDR3 length: 12
CDR3 DNA: TGTGCCAGTAGTATAAGGGCAGGTAATCAGCCCCAGCATTTT; CDR3 protein: CASSIRAGNQPQHF; J gene: TRBJ1-5; V gene: TRBV19; clone size: .; D gene: .; CDR3 length: 14
CDR3 DNA: TGTGCCAGCAATCGACGGACTGAAGCTTTCTTT; CDR3 protein: CASNRRTEAFF; J gene: TRBJ1-1; V gene: TRBV7-6; clone size: few; D gene: .; CDR3 length: 11
CDR3 DNA: TGTGCCATCAGTCCAATCGGGACTACTAGCACAGATACGCAGTATTTT; CDR3 protein: CAISPIGTTSTDTQYF; J gene: TRBJ2-3; V gene: TRBV10-3; clone size: .; D gene: TRBD2; CDR3 length: 16
CDR3 DNA: TGTGCCAGCAGCTCAGGCCGATCACCCCTCCACTTT; CDR3 protein: CASSSGRSPLHF; J gene: TRBJ1-6; V gene: TRBV7-9; clone size: .; D gene: .; CDR3 length: 12
CDR3 DNA: TGTGCCAGCAGCCGAGGGTACTCCTACGAGCAGTACTTC; CDR3 protein: CASSRGYSYEQYF; J gene: TRBJ2-7; V gene: TRBV11-2; clone size: few; D gene: .; CDR3 length: 13
CDR3 DNA: TGTGCCAGCAGCTTGTATACAGACGAAGAGACCCAGTACTTC; CDR3 protein: CASSLYTDEETQYF; J gene: TRBJ2-5; V gene: TRBV5-4; clone size: .; D gene: .; CDR3 length: 14
CDR3 DNA: TGCGCCAGCAGCCCCCCAGGGACCTACTATGGCTACACCTTC; CDR3 protein: CASSPPGTYYGYTF; J gene: TRBJ1-2; V gene: TRBV4-3; clone size: .; D gene: .; CDR3 length: 14
CDR3 DNA: TGCGCCAGCAGCCAAGGGAAGGGAGCGTTCTACAATGAGCAGTTCTTC; CDR3 protein: CASSQGKGAFYNEQFF; J gene: TRBJ2-1; V gene: TRBV4-1; clone size: .; D gene: .; CDR3 length: 16
CDR3 DNA: TGTGCCAGCAGCTTGAGTTTAGGGTTGGACGATCAGCCCCAGCATTTT; CDR3 protein: CASSLSLGLDDQPQHF; J gene: TRBJ1-5; V gene: TRBV5-6; clone size: once; D gene: .; CDR3 length: 16
CDR3 DNA: TGTGCTAGTGGTTTAGGGAGTAACACTGAAGCTTTCTTT; CDR3 protein: CASGLGSNTEAFF; J gene: TRBJ1-1; V gene: TRBV12-5; clone size: .; D gene: .; CDR3 length: 13
CDR3 DNA: TGTGCCAGCATTCTATCGGAATTACTATCCTACGAGCAGTACTTC; CDR3 protein: CASILSELLSYEQYF; J gene: TRBJ2-7; V gene: TRBV25-1; clone size: few; D gene: .; CDR3 length: 15
CDR3 DNA: TGTGTCAGCAGCGGGGGACAGGGGAATCAGCCCCAGCATTTT; CDR3 protein: CVSSGGQGNQPQHF; J gene: TRBJ1-5; V gene: TRBV7-4; clone size: .; D gene: TRBD1; CDR3 length: 14
CDR3 DNA: TGTGCCAGCAGTTACTCGTCAGGCAGCATCCTCTTCTATGGCTACACCTTC; CDR3 protein: CASSYSSGSILFYGYTF; J gene: TRBJ1-2; V gene: TRBV6-2/TRBV6-3; clone size: .; D gene: .; CDR3 length: 17
CDR3 DNA: TGTGCCAGCACGGACGGAAGCTCCTATAATTCACCCCTCCACTTT; CDR3 protein: CASTDGSSYNSPLHF; J gene: TRBJ1-6; V gene: TRBV7-2; clone size: many; D gene: .; CDR3 length: 15
CDR3 DNA: TGTGCCAGCAGTTACTCTGGAGGGACCCTCTCTGGGGCCAACGTCCTGACTTTC; CDR3 protein: CASSYSGGTLSGANVLTF; J gene: TRBJ2-6; V gene: TRBV6-5; clone size: few; D gene: .; CDR3 length: 18
CDR3 DNA: TGTGCCAACAGCTTGGGACAGGGGTTTTACAATGAGCAGTTCTTC; CDR3 protein: CANSLGQGFYNEQFF; J gene: TRBJ2-1; V gene: TRBV7-6; clone size: .; D gene: TRBD1; CDR3 length: 15
CDR3 DNA: TGTGCCAGCAGCTCCGGGACAGACCTCATGAACACTGAAGCTTTCTTT; CDR3 protein: CASSSGTDLMNTEAFF; J gene: TRBJ1-1; V gene: TRBV7-8; clone size: .; D gene: TRBD1; CDR3 length: 16
CDR3 DNA: TGTGCCAGCAGTGAATTTCCGGAAGGGAGCGATGAGCAGTTCTTC; CDR3 protein: CASSEFPEGSDEQFF; J gene: TRBJ2-1; V gene: TRBV2; clone size: .; D gene: .; CDR3 length: 15